The next 5 T cell receptor beta chains were all read from a single sample in a study of blood T cell repertoires in COVID-19. Some clones are missing from TCRdb's copy, which holds only in-frame ones; the method was immunoSEQ multiplex PCR. The sample yields 250,000 to 300,000 clones, approximately 90% seen once. The sequenced sample consisted of PBMCs or T cells enriched from blood (not recorded which). The receptors derive from a woman aged 55-69 years in a cohort exposed to, infected with or recovered from COVID-19 (not recorded which).

The rearrangement links TRBV10-3 to TRBJ2-7; D ambiguous. Between the trimmed V and J ends, which lost 3 bases and 1 base, there was a span of 4 bases. The CDR3 is made up of 12 amino acids. Germline-derived CDR1 and CDR2 are ENHRY and SYGVKD. The CDR3 loop is CAISDGSYEQYF. CDR3 in DNA: TGTGCCATCAGTGACGGTTCCTACGAGCAGTACTTC.

This chain joins TRBV28 and TRBJ1-4; D perhaps matches TRBD1 (6 bases). The CDR3 runs to 15 residues. V was cut by 4 bases and J by 8 bases, with 17 bases left in between. CDR1 is MDHEN and CDR2 is SYDVKM in the germline V gene. CDR3: CASSSTGKGGEKLFF. CDR3 bases: TGTGCCAGCAGTTCCACAGGGAAAGGGGGAGAAAAACTGTTTTTT.

The V call is TRBV2, the J call TRBJ2-1; 13 bases match TRBD2. Germline trimming cut 6 bases from V and 5 bases from J; bases unmatched to any gene: 4. This CDR3 contains 15 residues. In germline, CDR1 is SNHLY, CDR2 FYNNEI. The CDR3 loop reads CASSRGTSGNNEQFF. The CDR3 DNA reads TGTGCCAGCAGCCGAGGGACTAGCGGGAACAATGAGCAGTTCTTC.

The V and J genes are TRBV28 and TRBJ1-2, with TRBD1 as a possible D gene (6 bases). The CDR3 length is 14 residues. Trimming shortened V by 5 bases and J by 4 bases, and 14 bases separated the two germline ends. Germline V gene data show CDR1 as MDHEN and CDR2 as SYDVKM. Written as DNA, the CDR3 is TGTGCCAGCAGTCCAACACAGGGTTTCTATGGCTACACCTTC. This sequence encodes CASSPTQGFYGYTF.

This rearrangement joins TRBV6-4 to TRBJ2-7, with TRBD1 matching 7 bases. V shed 3 bases and J 5 bases; nucleotides not matched to a gene: 10. Germline loops: CDR1 MRHNA, CDR2 SNTAGT. This CDR3 contains 15 residues. CDR3 protein: CASSESRGSKDEQYF. In DNA form, the CDR3 reads TGTGCCAGCAGTGAATCCAGGGGGAGTAAGGACGAGCAGTACTTC.